The clone carrying this T cell receptor (beta chain) occurred once. Antigen unknown. This sample was taken from a study of beta chain features in type 1 diabetes. Regarding the study as a whole: Researchers report that Type 1 diabetes patients had moderately but significantly shorter TCRB CDR3s across all four CD4+ subsets. cDNA sequencing could over-represent cells with high TCR expression.

The whole isolated RNA underwent reverse transcription, so sequencing captured expressed TCRB transcripts. About 3.5 million reads, on average, came from each naive, central memory and regulatory T cell sample. Sequencing used immunoSEQ multiplex PCR; TCRdb keeps in-frame clones, though not all of them. The table lists 280,000 or so clones, 15% of them singletons. V was trimmed by 1 base and J by 4 bases, leaving 13 bases between them. Germline CDR1 and CDR2: MNHEY and SMNVEV (reference sequence). The CDR3 contains 15 residues. The chain joins TRBV27 to TRBJ1-1; D is perhaps TRBD1 (5 bases). The sample was naive CD4+ T cells from blood. The TCR originated in a young man with type 1 diabetes. The CDR3 DNA reads as TGTGCCAGCAGTTTATTCCGGGGCGGGGGCACTGAAGCTTTCTTT. As protein: CASSLFRGGGTEAFF.